The rows below give T cell receptor beta chains drawn from one sample of a study of blood T cell repertoires in COVID-19. Generated by immunoSEQ multiplex PCR, the TCRdb table keeps only in-frame clones and is missing some. The sample lists approximately 97,000 clones, approximately 90% occurring once. The sequencing input was peripheral blood. These receptors were collected from a woman in her forties or fifties with COVID-19, enrolled during active disease. Both conserved end residues are part of each CDR3. The D gene is left open where the match is weak.

V gene: TRBV2
D gene: TRBD2
CDR3 protein: CASRPIAGTGELFF

V gene: TRBV10-3
D gene: .
CDR3 protein: CAISAGGATEAFF

V gene: TRBV11-2
D gene: TRBD1
CDR3 protein: CASSGGQGNTEAFF

V gene: TRBV5-1
D gene: TRBD2
CDR3 protein: CASSLGDYLSTDTQYF

V gene: TRBV5-1
D gene: .
CDR3 protein: CASSLAGEQYF

V gene: TRBV6-5
D gene: TRBD1
CDR3 protein: CATLPAGGWINEQFF

V gene: TRBV18
D gene: .
CDR3 protein: CASSPPGGDQPQHF

V gene: TRBV3-1/TRBV3-2
D gene: TRBD1
CDR3 protein: CASSVQGGYGYTF

V gene: TRBV3-1/TRBV3-2
D gene: .
CDR3 protein: CASSHLGQYGSGANVLTF

V gene: TRBV15
D gene: .
CDR3 protein: CATSRGQRPYEQYF

V gene: TRBV2
D gene: .
CDR3 protein: CASRPQADTQYF

V gene: TRBV10-3
D gene: .
CDR3 protein: CAISELQTTDTQYF

V gene: TRBV24-1
D gene: TRBD1
CDR3 protein: CATSDSQMDRGGETQYF

V gene: TRBV3-1/TRBV3-2
D gene: .
CDR3 protein: CASSQDRVLGPPLHF

V gene: TRBV2
D gene: TRBD2
CDR3 protein: CASSGAGGSYEQYF

V gene: TRBV5-6
D gene: TRBD2
CDR3 protein: CASSSGLVGQFF

V gene: TRBV10-3
D gene: .
CDR3 protein: CAISKDSSDTQYF

V gene: TRBV6-5
D gene: .
CDR3 protein: CASIGQTNQPQHF

V gene: TRBV6-5
D gene: .
CDR3 protein: CASSYNWDTNSPLHF

V gene: TRBV7-3
D gene: TRBD2
CDR3 protein: CASSLGLAGPDEQFF

V gene: TRBV30
D gene: .
CDR3 protein: CAWRIVGDDTQYF

V gene: TRBV7-9
D gene: TRBD2
CDR3 protein: CASSFGGGRTDTQYF

V gene: TRBV5-6
D gene: TRBD1
CDR3 protein: CASSWDRAGEAFF

V gene: TRBV4-3
D gene: .
CDR3 protein: CASSQDPWAAGANVLTF

V gene: TRBV6-1
D gene: .
CDR3 protein: CASSEYGVGGRTEAFF

V gene: TRBV29-1
D gene: .
CDR3 protein: CSVLGGGTADTQYF

V gene: TRBV5-1
D gene: TRBD2
CDR3 protein: CASSLDERGANQETQYF

V gene: TRBV19
D gene: .
CDR3 protein: CASSIAKQGGEKLFF

V gene: TRBV6-5
D gene: .
CDR3 protein: CASRDDSLNNEQFF

V gene: TRBV11-2
D gene: .
CDR3 protein: CASSAGRWNTEAFF

V gene: TRBV21-1
D gene: .
CDR3 protein: CASSTGHVREAFF

V gene: TRBV28
D gene: TRBD1
CDR3 protein: CATGTVYGYTF

V gene: TRBV6-5
D gene: TRBD1
CDR3 protein: CASSGQGGNQPQHF

V gene: TRBV5-6
D gene: .
CDR3 protein: CASSPGGAIGSYNSPLHF

V gene: TRBV7-9
D gene: TRBD2
CDR3 protein: CASSSRGLAGASYNEQFF

V gene: TRBV4-2
D gene: .
CDR3 protein: CASSQEGWRGNTGELFF

V gene: TRBV4-1
D gene: TRBD1
CDR3 protein: CASSQVETGYGYTF

V gene: TRBV9
D gene: TRBD1
CDR3 protein: CASSHPKGAGETQYF

V gene: TRBV5-6
D gene: .
CDR3 protein: CASSSWRHLIGGQPQHF

V gene: TRBV5-4
D gene: TRBD2
CDR3 protein: CASSLWGGETQYF

V gene: TRBV6-5
D gene: .
CDR3 protein: CASSTNDRIETQYF

V gene: TRBV2
D gene: .
CDR3 protein: CASSTLYEQYF

V gene: TRBV28
D gene: TRBD1
CDR3 protein: CASRSGTAQQYF

V gene: TRBV19
D gene: .
CDR3 protein: CASSEGVSPLNTGELFF

V gene: TRBV5-1
D gene: .
CDR3 protein: CASSLMTGGFTGELFF

V gene: TRBV5-1
D gene: .
CDR3 protein: CASSLAPVPDTQYF

V gene: TRBV28
D gene: TRBD2
CDR3 protein: CASSSSGAAYEQYF

V gene: TRBV3-1/TRBV3-2
D gene: .
CDR3 protein: CASSPKKLAKNIQYF

V gene: TRBV7-8
D gene: TRBD2
CDR3 protein: CASSFPREIGLAGDSSYNEQFF